Reported below is one T cell receptor beta chain. Its antigen is undetermined. Clones were read by immunoSEQ multiplex PCR, and TCRdb kept only the in-frame ones, dropping some. The profile shows 70,000 or so clones, roughly 88% of them singletons. The entry originates in a study of OX40 agonist ivuxolimab in advanced cancers. Background on the study: Given to patients was ivuxolimab, an agonistic anti-OX40 (CD134) antibody.

The CDR3 is 16 amino acids. Germline values: CDR1 SGHNT, CDR2 YYREEE (reference sequence). The germline V and J ends were trimmed by 0 bases and 3 bases, with 12 bases remaining between them. General study results and limits: Some patients who did not respond also had low normalized T-cell clonal expansion.

This specimen was CD4+ or CD8+ T cells sorted from blood, taken in a trial of the OX40 agonist ivuxolimab. This chain uses TRBV5-4 with TRBJ1-4, with D maybe TRBD1 (6 bases). The sequence derives from an adult with an advanced solid tumor such as melanoma, head and neck, liver or kidney cancer. The CDR3 region has the DNA TGTGCCAGCAGCTTGGGAGGGGGAAGAGCTAATGAAAAACTGTTTTTT. Translated: CASSLGGGRANEKLFF.